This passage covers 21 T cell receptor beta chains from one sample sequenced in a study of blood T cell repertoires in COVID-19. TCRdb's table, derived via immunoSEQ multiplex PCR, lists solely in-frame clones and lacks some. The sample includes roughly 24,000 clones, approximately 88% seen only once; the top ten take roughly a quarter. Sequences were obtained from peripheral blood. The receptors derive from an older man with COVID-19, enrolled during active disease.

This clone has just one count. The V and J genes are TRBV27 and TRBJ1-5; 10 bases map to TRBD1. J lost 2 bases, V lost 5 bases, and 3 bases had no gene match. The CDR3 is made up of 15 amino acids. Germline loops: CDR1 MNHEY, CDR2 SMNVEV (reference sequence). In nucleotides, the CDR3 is TGTGCCAGCAGTCCCGGGACAGGGGGCAATCAGCCCCAGCATTTT. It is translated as CASSPGTGGNQPQHF.

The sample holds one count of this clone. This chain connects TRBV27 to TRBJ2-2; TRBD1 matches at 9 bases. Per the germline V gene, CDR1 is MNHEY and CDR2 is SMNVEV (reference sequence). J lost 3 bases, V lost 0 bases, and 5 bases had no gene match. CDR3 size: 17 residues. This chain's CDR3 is CASSLSKWTGDTGELFF. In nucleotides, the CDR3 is TGTGCCAGCAGTTTATCGAAGTGGACAGGGGACACCGGGGAGCTGTTTTTT.

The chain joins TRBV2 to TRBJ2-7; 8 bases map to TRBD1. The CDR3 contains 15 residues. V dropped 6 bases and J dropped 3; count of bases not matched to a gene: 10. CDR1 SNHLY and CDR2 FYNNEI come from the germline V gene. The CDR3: CASRRTGSSFYEQYF. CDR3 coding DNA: TGTGCCAGCAGGAGGACAGGGTCAAGTTTCTACGAGCAGTACTTC. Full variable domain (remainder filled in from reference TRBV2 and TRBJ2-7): EPEVTQTPSHQVTQMGQEVILRCVPISNHLYFYWYRQILGQKVEFLVSFYNNEISEKSEIFDDQFSVERPDGSNFTLKIRSTKLEDSAMYFCASRRTGSSFYEQYFGPGTRLTVT.

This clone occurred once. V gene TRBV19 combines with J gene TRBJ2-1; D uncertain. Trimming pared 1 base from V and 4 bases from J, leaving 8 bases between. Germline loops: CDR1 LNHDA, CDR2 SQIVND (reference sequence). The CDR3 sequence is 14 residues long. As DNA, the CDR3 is TGTGCCAGTAGTATAGGAGGAGCGTACAATGAGCAGTTCTTC. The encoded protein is CASSIGGAYNEQFF.

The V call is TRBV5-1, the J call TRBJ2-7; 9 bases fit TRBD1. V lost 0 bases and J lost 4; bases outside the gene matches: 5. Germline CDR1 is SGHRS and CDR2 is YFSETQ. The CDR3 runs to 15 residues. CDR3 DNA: TGCGCCAGCAGCTTGGGGGACAGGGACCGTTACGAGCAGTACTTC. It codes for CASSLGDRDRYEQYF.

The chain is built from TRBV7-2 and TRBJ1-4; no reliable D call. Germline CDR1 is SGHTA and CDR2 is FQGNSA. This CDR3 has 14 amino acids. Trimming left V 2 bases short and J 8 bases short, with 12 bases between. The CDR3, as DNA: TGTGCCAGCAGCTTATTTGGTCCTAGGGAAAAACTGTTTTTT. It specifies CASSLFGPREKLFF.

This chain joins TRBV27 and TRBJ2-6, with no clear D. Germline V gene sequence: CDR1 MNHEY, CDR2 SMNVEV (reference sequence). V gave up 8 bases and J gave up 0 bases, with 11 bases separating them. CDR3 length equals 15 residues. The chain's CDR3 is CASSPLASGANVLTF. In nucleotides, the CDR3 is TGTGCCAGCTCTCCCCTGGCCTCTGGGGCCAACGTCCTGACTTTC.

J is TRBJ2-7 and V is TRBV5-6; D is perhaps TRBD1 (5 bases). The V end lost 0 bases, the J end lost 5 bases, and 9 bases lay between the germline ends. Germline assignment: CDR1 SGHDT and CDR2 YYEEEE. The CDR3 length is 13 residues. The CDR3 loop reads CASSLAQEDEQYF. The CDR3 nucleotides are TGTGCCAGCAGCTTGGCACAGGAAGACGAGCAGTACTTC.

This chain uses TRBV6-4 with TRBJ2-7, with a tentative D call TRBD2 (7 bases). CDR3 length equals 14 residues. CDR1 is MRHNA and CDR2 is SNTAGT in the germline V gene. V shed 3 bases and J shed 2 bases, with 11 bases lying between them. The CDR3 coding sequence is TGTGCCAGCAGTGAAGGGGGGGGCGCCTACGAGCAGTACTTC. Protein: CASSEGGGAYEQYF.

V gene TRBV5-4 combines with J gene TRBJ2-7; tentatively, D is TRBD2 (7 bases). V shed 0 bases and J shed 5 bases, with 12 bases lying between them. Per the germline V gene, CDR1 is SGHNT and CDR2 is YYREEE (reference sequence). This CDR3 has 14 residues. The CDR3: CASSLGGGGNEQYF. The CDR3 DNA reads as TGTGCCAGCAGCTTGGGCGGGGGCGGAAACGAGCAGTACTTC.

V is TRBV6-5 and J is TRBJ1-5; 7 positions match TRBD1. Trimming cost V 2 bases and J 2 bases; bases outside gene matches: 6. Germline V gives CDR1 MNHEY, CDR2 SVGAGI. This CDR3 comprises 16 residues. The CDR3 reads CASSYGGGAGNQPQHF. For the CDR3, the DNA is TGTGCCAGCAGTTACGGAGGGGGCGCGGGCAATCAGCCCCAGCATTTT.

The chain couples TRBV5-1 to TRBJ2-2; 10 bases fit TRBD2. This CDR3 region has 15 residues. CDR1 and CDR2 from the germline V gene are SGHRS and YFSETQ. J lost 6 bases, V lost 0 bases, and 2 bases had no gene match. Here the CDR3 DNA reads TGCGCCAGCAGCTTGGTAGCGGGAGGTTCCGGGGAGCTGTTTTTT. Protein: CASSLVAGGSGELFF.

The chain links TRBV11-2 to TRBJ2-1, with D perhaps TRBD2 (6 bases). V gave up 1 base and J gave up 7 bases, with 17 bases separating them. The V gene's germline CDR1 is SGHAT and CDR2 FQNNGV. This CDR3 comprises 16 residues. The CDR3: CASSLVQGAGGNEQFF. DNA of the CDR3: TGTGCCAGCAGCTTAGTCCAGGGTGCAGGAGGGAATGAGCAGTTCTTC.

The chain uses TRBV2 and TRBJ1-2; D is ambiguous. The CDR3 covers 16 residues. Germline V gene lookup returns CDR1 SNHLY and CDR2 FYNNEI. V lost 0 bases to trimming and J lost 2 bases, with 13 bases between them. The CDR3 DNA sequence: TGTGCCAGCAGTGAAGCGCTTCCGTGGGAGAACTATGGCTACACCTTC. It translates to CASSEALPWENYGYTF.

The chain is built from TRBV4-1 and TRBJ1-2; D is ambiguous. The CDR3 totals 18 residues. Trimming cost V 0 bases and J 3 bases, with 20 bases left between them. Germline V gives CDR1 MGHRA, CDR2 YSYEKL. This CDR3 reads CASSQDGTVILSDYGYTF. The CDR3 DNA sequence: TGCGCCAGCAGCCAAGATGGTACAGTAATCCTAAGTGACTATGGCTACACCTTC.

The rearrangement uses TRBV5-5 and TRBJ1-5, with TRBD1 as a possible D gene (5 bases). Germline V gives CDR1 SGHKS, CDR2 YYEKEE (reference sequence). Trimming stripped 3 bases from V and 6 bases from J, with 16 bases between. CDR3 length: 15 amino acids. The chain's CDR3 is CASSSGGPGRQPQHF. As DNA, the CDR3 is TGTGCCAGCAGCTCGGGGGGTCCGGGTCGTCAGCCCCAGCATTTT.

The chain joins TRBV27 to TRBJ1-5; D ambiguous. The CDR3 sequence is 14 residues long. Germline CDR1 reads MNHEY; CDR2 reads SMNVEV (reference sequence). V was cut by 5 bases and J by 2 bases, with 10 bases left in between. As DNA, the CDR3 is TGTGCCAGCAGTAGAGGGAAGGGCAATCAGCCCCAGCATTTT. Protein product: CASSRGKGNQPQHF.

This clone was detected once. The CDR3 here is CASTLDRGEQYF. The DNA of the CDR3 is TGCGCCAGCACCCTGGACAGGGGCGAGCAGTACTTC. The rearrangement links TRBV5-1 to TRBJ2-7, with 9 bases identical to TRBD1. The germline V gene encodes CDR1 SGHRS and CDR2 YFSETQ. The length of the CDR3 is 12 residues. V gave up 6 bases and J gave up 6 bases; unmatched junction bases: 4.

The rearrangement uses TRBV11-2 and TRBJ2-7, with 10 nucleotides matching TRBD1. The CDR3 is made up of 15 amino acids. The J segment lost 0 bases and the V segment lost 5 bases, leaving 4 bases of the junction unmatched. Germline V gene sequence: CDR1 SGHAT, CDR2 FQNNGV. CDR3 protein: CASSEGDRGSYEQYF. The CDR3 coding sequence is TGTGCCAGCAGCGAGGGGGACAGGGGCTCCTACGAGCAGTACTTC.

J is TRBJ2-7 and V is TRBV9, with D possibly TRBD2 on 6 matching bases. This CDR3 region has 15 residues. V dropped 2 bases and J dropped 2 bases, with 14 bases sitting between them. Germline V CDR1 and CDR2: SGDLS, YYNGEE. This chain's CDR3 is CASSVASGWAYEQYF. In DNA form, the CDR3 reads TGTGCCAGCAGCGTGGCAAGCGGGTGGGCCTACGAGCAGTACTTC.

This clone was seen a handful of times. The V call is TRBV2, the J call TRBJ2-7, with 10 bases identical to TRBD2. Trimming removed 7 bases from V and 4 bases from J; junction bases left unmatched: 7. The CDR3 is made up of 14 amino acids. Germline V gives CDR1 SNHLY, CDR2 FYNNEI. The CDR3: CASTLLAGPYEQYF. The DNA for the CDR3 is TGTGCCAGCACCCTACTAGCGGGACCTTACGAGCAGTACTTC. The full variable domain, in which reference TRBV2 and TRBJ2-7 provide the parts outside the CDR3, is EPEVTQTPSHQVTQMGQEVILRCVPISNHLYFYWYRQILGQKVEFLVSFYNNEISEKSEIFDDQFSVERPDGSNFTLKIRSTKLEDSAMYFCASTLLAGPYEQYFGPGTRLTVT.